These T cell receptor beta chains were read from a single sample in a study of blood T cell repertoires in COVID-19. TCRdb's table, derived via immunoSEQ multiplex PCR, lists solely in-frame clones and lacks some. Of fewer than 250,000 clones listed, over 75% were seen once; the top ten hold more than 9%. The sequencing input was peripheral blood. Source of these receptors: a man aged 50 to 60 with COVID-19, enrolled during active disease. The CDR3 runs from the conserved cysteine through the conserved F or W. D genes are given only for firm matches. Rows give clone size only sometimes, using once, few, many, or a class for an expanded clone.

NA	TRBV28	TRBD1	TRBJ1-2	TGTGCCAGCAACCTGGGACAGCAATATGGCTACACCTTC	CASNLGQQYGYTF
NA	TRBV11-2	NA	TRBJ2-5	TGTGCCAGCAGCAACCTACAGGAAAACCAAGAGACCCAGTACTTC	CASSNLQENQETQYF
once	TRBV30	NA	TRBJ2-5	TGTGCCTGGAGTGTTCTCGGGGGGACCCAGTACTTC	CAWSVLGGTQYF
NA	TRBV6-4	TRBD1	TRBJ1-6	TGTGCCAGCAGTGGGACAGGGAATTCACCCCTCCACTTT	CASSGTGNSPLHF
NA	TRBV27	NA	TRBJ2-3	TGTGCCAGCAGTTTACGCACTAGCACAGATACGCAGTATTTT	CASSLRTSTDTQYF
once	TRBV24-1	TRBD2	TRBJ2-1	TGTGCCACCAGTGATTTGCCCGGACTAGCCACCGGAAACAATGAGCAGTTCTTC	CATSDLPGLATGNNEQFF
NA	TRBV18	NA	TRBJ1-2	TGTGCCAGCTCACCACCTCTGGGGGGGGGAGAGTATGGCTACACCTTC	CASSPPLGGGEYGYTF
NA	TRBV19	TRBD1	TRBJ2-1	TGTGCCAGTAGTACTTCCGGGACAGGGGTGTACAATGAGCAGTTCTTC	CASSTSGTGVYNEQFF
NA	TRBV12-3/TRBV12-4	NA	TRBJ1-1	TGTGCCAGCAGTCTACAGGAGACTGAAGCTTTCTTT	CASSLQETEAFF
NA	TRBV6-2/TRBV6-3	NA	TRBJ2-2	TGTGCCAGCAGTCCACAGAACACCGGGGAGCTGTTTTTT	CASSPQNTGELFF
NA	TRBV7-9	NA	TRBJ1-3	TGTGCCAGCAGCTTCGACAGTCCCATCTCTGGAAACACCATATATTTT	CASSFDSPISGNTIYF
NA	TRBV30	NA	TRBJ2-4	TGTGCCTGGAGTGGTCCCCCTCGACCGACGGGACTTTGGAACATTCAGTACTTC	CAWSGPPRPTGLWNIQYF
NA	TRBV5-4	NA	TRBJ2-5	TGTGCCAGCAGCAATCCGCAGGTTAACCAAGAGACCCAGTACTTC	CASSNPQVNQETQYF
NA	TRBV5-1	NA	TRBJ2-7	TGCGCCAGCAGCTTGGAACCAGACAACTACGAGCAGTACTTC	CASSLEPDNYEQYF
NA	TRBV21-1	NA	TRBJ2-5	TGTGCCAGCAGCCTACGGACGCCTAAAGCGGACCAGTACTTC	CASSLRTPKADQYF
NA	TRBV7-9	TRBD2	TRBJ2-1	TGTGCCAGCAGCTTAAGTGTAGCGGGGGGCCTAAGCTCCTACAATGAGCAGTTCTTC	CASSLSVAGGLSSYNEQFF
NA	TRBV12-3/TRBV12-4	NA	TRBJ1-1	TGTGCCAGCAGTTTTCAGGAACCCGCTGAAGCTTTCTTT	CASSFQEPAEAFF
NA	TRBV2	TRBD2	TRBJ2-3	TGTGCCAGCAGAGCGGGGAGTAGCGGACCTAGCACAGATACGCAGTATTTT	CASRAGSSGPSTDTQYF
NA	TRBV18	TRBD1	TRBJ1-4	TGTGCCAGCTCACCGAGTGGGACAGGGAATGAAAAACTGTTTTTT	CASSPSGTGNEKLFF
once	TRBV2	TRBD1	TRBJ2-5	TGTGCCAGCAGCGGGACAGAGTGGGAGACCCAGTACTTC	CASSGTEWETQYF
once	TRBV27	NA	TRBJ2-1	TGTGCCAGCGGAAGACAGACCAATGAGCAGTTCTTC	CASGRQTNEQFF
NA	TRBV7-2	TRBD1	TRBJ1-4	TGTGCCAGCAGCACAGGGGTGCTTAATGAAAAACTGTTTTTT	CASSTGVLNEKLFF
NA	TRBV28	TRBD1	TRBJ2-5	TGTGCCAGCAGGGGATCCGGGACAGGGGCCCAAGAGACCCAGTACTTC	CASRGSGTGAQETQYF
NA	TRBV3-1/TRBV3-2	TRBD1	TRBJ1-2	TGTGCCAGCAGCCTGGACAGGGGGGATTATGGCTACACCTTC	CASSLDRGDYGYTF
few	TRBV7-8	NA	TRBJ2-7	TGTGCCAGCAGCTCTCTATATCGGGACACAGGGAACTACGAGCAGTACTTC	CASSSLYRDTGNYEQYF
once	TRBV19	NA	TRBJ2-6	TGTGCCAGTAGGCCCAGGGCAGCCCGCTCTGGGGCCAACGTCCTGACTTTC	CASRPRAARSGANVLTF
NA	TRBV7-2	NA	TRBJ1-3	TGTGCCAGCAGCCTCACACGGGGTGCTGGAAACACCATATATTTT	CASSLTRGAGNTIYF
few	TRBV7-8	NA	TRBJ2-2	TGTGCCAGCAGCGGCGGACAAACCGGGGAGCTGTTTTTT	CASSGGQTGELFF
NA	TRBV19	NA	TRBJ2-7	TGTGCCAGTACCGACAGCCTTCGAAGCGAGCAGTACTTC	CASTDSLRSEQYF
NA	TRBV9	NA	TRBJ2-5	TGTGCCAGCAGCGTTGCTAGCGCCCAAGAGACCCAGTACTTC	CASSVASAQETQYF
NA	TRBV5-4	TRBD1	TRBJ1-1	TGTGCCAGCAGCCCGTTCCGGACAGGGGGGACTGAAGCTTTCTTT	CASSPFRTGGTEAFF
NA	TRBV5-6	NA	TRBJ1-1	TGTGCCAGCAGCCGTACGGGGACTGAAGCTTTCTTT	CASSRTGTEAFF